The next 4 T cell receptor beta chains were all read from a single sample in a study of shared T cell receptors in the human thymus. Only in-frame clones appear in the TCRdb table, and some are missing; sequencing was by immunoSEQ multiplex PCR. The table includes roughly 560,000 clones, about 84% detected once. These same records also appear under a second study, on human thymus T cells.

The sequenced material came from thymocytes. Source of these receptors: a boy younger than two with a congenital heart defect.

CDR3 DNA: TGTGCCAGCAGTTTAGGTTCGCGGACAGGGCCCCCTCCGACTAGCAATCAGCCCCAGCATTTT. Residues: CASSLGSRTGPPPTSNQPQHF. The chain uses TRBV28 and TRBJ1-5; TRBD1 matches 8 bases. Germline V gene sequence: CDR1 MDHEN, CDR2 SYDVKM. After removal of 2 bases from V and 0 bases from J, the junction contained 18 bases not matched to a gene. The CDR3 covers 21 residues.

The rearrangement links TRBV9 to TRBJ2-2; 7 bases align to TRBD1. The V and J ends lost 0 bases and 6 bases, in that order; junction bases with no gene match: 5. The V gene's germline CDR1 is SGDLS and CDR2 YYNGEE. This CDR3 has 15 amino acids. CDR3 coding DNA: TGTGCCAGCAGCGTAGCGACAGGGCGACCCGGGGAGCTGTTTTTT. This sequence encodes CASSVATGRPGELFF.

This clone was recorded only once. The rearrangement joins TRBV10-3 to TRBJ2-7; the match to TRBD2 covers 8 bases. The germline V gene encodes CDR1 ENHRY and CDR2 SYGVKD. Unmatched junction bases numbered 7, after V lost 6 bases and J lost 3 bases. The CDR3 is 14 amino acids. CDR3 nucleotide sequence: TGTGCCATCAGCTCTACTAGCGGTCACTACGAGCAGTACTTC. Amino acid sequence: CAISSTSGHYEQYF.

J is TRBJ2-1 and V is TRBV23-1; TRBD2 agrees at 11 bases. TRBV23-1 belongs to the ORF category, with a function that is uncertain. The CDR3 spans 16 residues. With V trimmed by 5 bases and J by 6 bases, 9 bases remained unmatched. The CDR3 DNA sequence: TGCGCCAGCAGTGAACATAGCGGGAGGGGGGTCAATGAGCAGTTCTTC. Translation gives CASSEHSGRGVNEQFF.